This T cell receptor (beta chain) is drawn from a study of blood T cell repertoires in COVID-19. About the research overall: Acute-phase and convalescent COVID-19 samples originated in the United States, Italy and Spain. PBMCs, B-cell-depleted T cells, or T cells provided the cDNA or gDNA that made up the material.

This CDR3 is built from 13 residues. The germline V gene encodes CDR1 LNHDA and CDR2 SQIVND (reference sequence). Trimming removed 4 bases from V and 2 bases from J; junction bases left unmatched: 0. Original processing methods: Reference gene primer amplification gave estimated nucleated cell counts. Repertoires were generated with immunoSEQ multiplex PCR, while TCRdb's copy carries only in-frame clones and drops some. That table is the source of V, J and clone size, and D and trimming were worked out from the DNA. This repertoire shows about 100,000 clones, roughly 89% found once; its top ten account for 2%. In regard to this clone: At the DNA level, this CDR3 is encoded by other sequences in the same sample as well.

The TCR comes from a man in his 70s with active or convalescent COVID-19. The rearrangement links TRBV19 to TRBJ2-7, with TRBD1 identical over 9 bases. Sequenced sample: peripheral blood. The CDR3 DNA reads TGTGCCAGTAGTAGGGACAGGGCCTACGAGCAGTACTTC. The encoded protein is CASSRDRAYEQYF.